Listed here is a single T cell receptor beta chain. V gave up 5 bases and J gave up 5 bases; unmatched junction bases: 9. Germline loops: CDR1 SNHLY, CDR2 FYNNEI. The CDR3 spans 15 residues. The participants were between roughly 18 and 100 years old and came from roughly 24 US areas. Which cohort a participant joined came from the clinical history participants gave. The data were obtained in a study of blood T cell repertoires in COVID-19. The wider study: PBMCs, B-cell-depleted T cells, or T cells were the source of the cDNA or gDNA that made up the material.

Some clones are missing from TCRdb's copy, which holds only in-frame ones; the method was immunoSEQ multiplex PCR. This table has approximately 440,000 clones, roughly 87% appearing once. Sequencing input: PBMCs or T cells enriched from blood (not recorded which). The chain has TRBV2 and TRBJ2-5; 9 nucleotides match TRBD2. This receptor was identified in a woman aged 18-35 years who had recovered from COVID-19. The CDR3 spells CASSRIAGEGETQYF. Written as DNA, the CDR3 is TGTGCCAGCAGTCGTATAGCGGGGGAAGGGGAGACCCAGTACTTC.